This record concerns one T cell receptor (beta chain) sequence. TCRdb keeps only in-frame clones here, not all; method: immunoSEQ multiplex PCR. Of tens of thousands of clones listed, approximately 96% are singletons. J gave up 6 bases and V 7 bases, and 7 bases lay outside the gene matches. The CDR3 consists of 13 residues. Germline V gene lookup returns CDR1 MGHDK and CDR2 SYGVNS. These data are taken from a study of technical replicates of blood from a few donors. What was sequenced was T cells isolated from PBMCs. The genes are TRBV25-1 and TRBJ2-7; 9 bases agree with TRBD1. The sequence was collected from a human donor in good health. CDR3 coding DNA: TGTGCCAGCACCGACAGGGGGGCATTCGAGCAGTACTTC. It specifies CASTDRGAFEQYF.